The 27 T cell receptor beta chains listed next were all sequenced from one sample in a study of T-cell reconstitution after alpha-beta-depleted transplantation in children. Unique molecular identifiers were incorporated during preparation of the TCRbeta library. TCRdb re-derived calls from the PCR reads in MiXCR, one entry per CDR3 protein. The profile covers hundreds of thousands of distinct CDR3 sequences, with 15% to 20% appearing a single time and 5% taken by the ten largest. The sample here was PBMCs, mostly from graft donor cells, taken 360 days after TCRalphabeta/CD19-depleted stem cell transplant. All receptors derive from a male patient younger than 18 who had a stem cell transplant for acute lymphoblastic leukemia, so the T cells may come from the graft donor.

This clonotype showed up just a few times. V is TRBV4-1 and J is TRBJ2-1, with TRBD2 matching over 10 bases. The ends lost 4 bases at V and 8 bases at J; junction bases unmatched: 8. The CDR3 runs to 15 residues. The germline V gene has CDR1 MGHRA and CDR2 YSYEKL. CDR3 amino acids: CASSRELAGRYEQFF. CDR3 bases: TGCGCCAGCAGCCGAGAACTAGCGGGAAGGTATGAGCAGTTCTTC.

V is TRBV29-1 and J is TRBJ2-3, with 7 bases fitting TRBD1. CDR1 and CDR2 from the germline V gene are SQVTM and ANQGSEA. The trim removed 1 base at V and 5 bases at J, leaving 12 bases unmatched. This CDR3 is 16 amino acids long. The DNA for the CDR3 is TGCAGCGTTGAAGTCGCGACAGGGACCTTCATAGATACGCAGTATTTT. Amino acids: CSVEVATGTFIDTQYF.

The V gene is TRBV27, the J gene TRBJ2-1, with 9 bases identical to TRBD1. J gave up 4 bases and V 6 bases, and 7 bases lay outside the gene matches. Germline V gene data show CDR1 as MNHEY and CDR2 as SMNVEV (reference sequence). The CDR3 runs 15 residues. The CDR3 DNA reads as TGTGCCAGCAGCACCGGGACAGGGAGGTACAATGAGCAGTTCTTC. Protein: CASSTGTGRYNEQFF.

This clonotype was counted a few times. V is TRBV29-1 and J is TRBJ2-2; 10 nucleotides match TRBD1. Trimming took 6 bases from V and 6 from J; bases not matched to a gene: 1. Germline CDR1 and CDR2: SQVTM and ANQGSEA. The CDR3 is 12 residues long. CDR3 sequence reads: CSVDRGAGELFF. The CDR3 region has the DNA TGCAGCGTGGACAGGGGGGCCGGGGAGCTGTTTTTT.

In its sample, this clonotype was seen many times. The V and J genes are TRBV24-1 and TRBJ2-3, with D uncertain. The CDR3 extends over 11 amino acids. Trimming left V 5 bases short and J 5 bases short, with 4 bases between. CDR1 and CDR2 from the germline V gene are KGHDR and SFDVKD. CDR3 amino acids: CATSVLDTQYF. The CDR3 DNA follows: TGTGCCACCAGTGTCCTAGATACGCAGTATTTT.

This clonotype was observed at least ten times. This rearrangement joins TRBV4-1 to TRBJ2-7, with no clear D. This CDR3 is 14 amino acids long. Per germline, CDR1 MGHRA and CDR2 YSYEKL. V was cut by 4 bases and J by 3 bases, with 13 bases left in between. The CDR3 loop is CASSLSPRGYEQYF. The CDR3 bases are TGCGCCAGCAGCCTGAGCCCTAGAGGCTACGAGCAGTACTTC.

CDR3 protein: CSARRRQRESYNEQFF. DNA for the CDR3: TGCAGTGCTAGAAGACGCCAGCGGGAGTCCTACAATGAGCAGTTCTTC. The chain combines TRBV20-1 with TRBJ2-1; 8 bases agree with TRBD2. Germline-derived CDR1 and CDR2 are DFQATT and SNEGSKA (reference sequence). The ends lost 2 bases at V and 1 base at J; junction bases unmatched: 7. CDR3 length equals 16 residues.

Many counts were recorded for this clonotype. V gene TRBV6-6 combines with J gene TRBJ2-5; D unresolved. Trimming shortened V by 2 bases and J by 5 bases, and 6 bases separated the two germline ends. The CDR3 consists of 12 residues. CDR1 is MNHNY, CDR2 SVGAGI, per germline (reference sequence). The CDR3 spells CASSYEPETQYF. The DNA of the CDR3 is TGTGCCAGCAGTTACGAGCCGGAGACCCAGTACTTC.

This clonotype was counted between two and nine times. The CDR3 DNA reads TGTGCCAGCACCAGGGGGGCACAGGCCGTCACCGGGGAGCTGTTTTTT. Its translation: CASTRGAQAVTGELFF. This rearrangement joins TRBV12-3 or TRBV12-4 to TRBJ2-2, with D perhaps TRBD1 (7 bases). Trimming pared 7 bases from V and 4 bases from J, leaving 19 bases between. CDR3 size: 16 residues.

The chain's CDR3 is CASSPGLAPQETQYF. CDR3 DNA: TGTGCCAGCTCACCGGGACTAGCGCCACAAGAGACCCAGTACTTC. This sequence joins TRBV18 and TRBJ2-5; 10 nucleotides match TRBD2. V trimming: 3 bases; J trimming: 2 bases; junction bases outside the gene matches: 3. The CDR3 loop spans 15 amino acids. Germline-derived CDR1 and CDR2 are KGHSH and LQKENI.

This sequence joins TRBV5-1 and TRBJ2-1; D may match TRBD1 or TRBD2 (6 bases each). Germline V gene sequence: CDR1 SGHRS, CDR2 YFSETQ. This CDR3 spans 18 amino acids. V was shortened by 10 bases and J by 0 bases, with 26 bases between the two germline ends. In DNA form, the CDR3 reads TGCGCCGCCCCGAGTGGGCAGGGGAGCGGGTACTCCTACAATGAGCAGTTCTTC. It codes for CAAPSGQGSGYSYNEQFF.

V is TRBV6-1 and J is TRBJ1-5; perhaps TRBD1 as D (5 bases). The CDR3 loop spans 15 amino acids. CDR1 and CDR2 (germline): MNHNS, SASEGT. V was pared by 9 bases and J by 0 bases, with 15 bases between. For the CDR3, the DNA is TGTGCCAGTAAACGTACAGGCCATAGCAATCAGCCCCAGCATTTT. Translation gives CASKRTGHSNQPQHF.

The chain has TRBV7-9 and TRBJ1-1; D perhaps matches TRBD1 (5 bases). The V gene lost 1 base and the J gene lost 3 bases, with 12 bases spanning the gap. From germline, CDR1 is SEHNR and CDR2 FQNEAQ (reference sequence). This CDR3 has 15 residues. DNA for the CDR3: TGTGCCAGCAGCTTAGGTCGGGTAGGGGACACTGAAGCTTTCTTT. Protein sequence: CASSLGRVGDTEAFF.

This clonotype was observed at least ten times. The V gene is TRBV5-1, the J gene TRBJ1-1; the D gene is possibly TRBD1 (6 bases). V lost 4 bases, J lost 4 bases, and 11 bases lay in between. The CDR3 length is 13 residues. Germline V CDR1 and CDR2: SGHRS, YFSETQ. CDR3 residues: CASSLVQGTEAFF. CDR3 coding DNA: TGCGCCAGCAGCCTGGTACAGGGCACTGAAGCTTTCTTT. Full variable domain (outside the CDR3, taken from reference TRBV5-1 and TRBJ1-1): KAGVTQTPRYLIKTRGQQVTLSCSPISGHRSVSWYQQTPGQGLQFLFEYFSETQRNKGNFPGRFSGRQFSNSRSEMNVSTLELGDSALYLCASSLVQGTEAFFGQGTRLTVV.

This clonotype was detected a few times. The chain is built from TRBV7-3 and TRBJ2-1, with 10 positions matching TRBD2. This CDR3 region has 14 residues. CDR1 and CDR2 (germline): SGHTA, FQGTGA. With V trimmed by 4 bases and J by 9 bases, 6 bases remained unmatched. The CDR3 protein is CASSSLAGVSEQFF. CDR3 nucleotides: TGTGCCAGCAGCTCCCTAGCGGGAGTTAGTGAGCAGTTCTTC.

CDR3 residues: CASSLDQGAEGTEAFF. Written as DNA, the CDR3 is TGCGCCAGCAGCTTGGATCAGGGGGCGGAAGGGACTGAAGCTTTCTTT. The gene calls are TRBV5-1 and TRBJ1-1; the match to TRBD1 covers 8 bases. Trimming took 0 bases from V and 5 from J; bases not matched to a gene: 9. The CDR3 length is 16 residues. In germline, CDR1 is SGHRS, CDR2 YFSETQ.

This clonotype was observed many times. The chain carries TRBV12-3 or TRBV12-4 and TRBJ2-1; weak D call: TRBD1 (5 bases). The CDR3 extends over 11 amino acids. Trimming pared 6 bases from V and 10 bases from J, leaving 10 bases between. The CDR3 DNA is TGTGCCAGCAGCTCACCAGGGGAGCAGTTCTTC. Translating gives CASSSPGEQFF.

This sequence joins TRBV5-1 and TRBJ2-7; D is possibly TRBD1 or TRBD2 (5 bases each). Germline V gives CDR1 SGHRS, CDR2 YFSETQ. The CDR3 loop spans 15 amino acids. Trimming took 4 bases from V and 3 from J, leaving 17 bases between them. The CDR3 reads CASSTWDLPHYEQYF. CDR3 nucleotides: TGCGCCAGCAGCACCTGGGACCTCCCTCACTACGAGCAGTACTTC. The entire variable domain, with the rest obtained from reference TRBV5-1 and TRBJ2-7, is as follows: KAGVTQTPRYLIKTRGQQVTLSCSPISGHRSVSWYQQTPGQGLQFLFEYFSETQRNKGNFPGRFSGRQFSNSRSEMNVSTLELGDSALYLCASSTWDLPHYEQYFGPGTRLTVT.

A few counts support this clonotype. CDR3 DNA sequence: TGCAGTGCTAGTTCGGGGGGGGCCAAAAACATTCAGTACTTC. This codes for CSASSGGAKNIQYF. The rearrangement uses TRBV20-1 and TRBJ2-4; 8 bases agree with TRBD2. The ends lost 3 bases at V and 1 base at J; junction bases unmatched: 2. CDR1 and CDR2 from the germline V gene are DFQATT and SNEGSKA (reference sequence). This CDR3 has 14 residues.

The chain is built from TRBV25-1 and TRBJ2-4; the D gene is possibly TRBD1 (6 bases). Between the trimmed V and J ends, which lost 2 bases and 8 bases, there was a span of 13 bases. The CDR3 extends over 14 amino acids. Germline V gene data show CDR1 as MGHDK and CDR2 as SYGVNS. The chain's CDR3 is CASSELGARDIQYF. The CDR3 DNA sequence: TGTGCCAGCAGTGAACTGGGGGCGAGGGACATTCAGTACTTC.

As for this clonotype: The final CDR3 position lacks the conserved phenylalanine or tryptophan, pointing to a likely read error. The DNA is omitted, as the CDR3 cannot be located on it reliably, and the CDR3 follows TCRdb's listing. The chain joins TRBV11-2 to TRBJ2-1; the table names TRBD2, a call not compared with the DNA. With termini counted, the CDR3 has 12 amino acids. Germline V gives CDR1 SGHAT, CDR2 FQNNGV. CDR3 residues: CASSPGGTSGRN.

This clonotype was found a few times. The chain is built from TRBV13 and TRBJ2-1; 8 bases match TRBD2. V shed 4 bases, J shed 7 bases, and the junction held 6 bases outside the gene matches. The CDR3 consists of 14 residues. Per germline, CDR1 PRHDT and CDR2 FYEKMQ (reference sequence). The CDR3 spells CASSSSGTSNEQFF. The CDR3 bases are TGTGCCAGCAGCTCCTCCGGGACTAGTAATGAGCAGTTCTTC.

The chain carries TRBV6-6 and TRBJ2-5; unclear D gene. Germline-derived CDR1 and CDR2 are MNHNY and SVGAGI (reference sequence). The CDR3 is 13 amino acids. V lost 2 bases and J 0 bases, leaving 4 bases between the germline ends. Written as DNA, the CDR3 is TGTGCCAGCAGTTACACTAACCAAGAGACCCAGTACTTC. Its translation: CASSYTNQETQYF.

This chain links TRBV20-1 with TRBJ2-5; 12 bases are shared with TRBD2. The germline CDR1 and CDR2 sequences are DFQATT and SNEGSKA (reference sequence). The CDR3 extends over 18 amino acids. The V and J ends lost 1 base and 0 bases, in that order; junction bases with no gene match: 9. DNA of the CDR3: TGCAGTGCTAGAGCTGGCGCTAGCGGGAGGGTGTACCAAGAGACCCAGTACTTC. As protein: CSARAGASGRVYQETQYF.

The rearrangement uses TRBV9 and TRBJ2-1; D not resolved. The CDR3 is made up of 13 amino acids. Germline V CDR1 and CDR2: SGDLS, YYNGEE. V was pared by 7 bases and J by 3 bases, with 11 bases between. Written as DNA, the CDR3 is TGTGCCAGCGGTAAGACACTCTACAATGAGCAGTTCTTC. Amino acid sequence: CASGKTLYNEQFF.

This clonotype has a handful of counts. The gene calls are TRBV28 and TRBJ2-2; D is perhaps TRBD1 (6 bases). CDR1 is MDHEN and CDR2 is SYDVKM in the germline V gene. V lost 2 bases and J lost 5, with 12 bases in between. The length of the CDR3 is 15 residues. The CDR3 protein is CASSLVRGVTGELFF. The CDR3, as DNA: TGTGCCAGCAGTTTAGTCAGGGGAGTAACCGGGGAGCTGTTTTTT.

To note about this clonotype: A much larger clonotype is one base distant, so this may be a read error. V is TRBV9 and J is TRBJ2-5; D perhaps matches TRBD1 (5 bases). Per the germline V gene, CDR1 is SGDLS and CDR2 is YYNGEE. The CDR3 has 15 amino acids. The CDR3 is CASTLEGRGQDTQYF. The CDR3 bases are TGTGCCAGCACCTTAGAAGGAAGGGGCCAAGACACCCAGTACTTC.